This T cell receptor beta chain emerged from a study of cytomegalovirus exposure and HLA in healthy donors. Regarding the study as a whole: TCR beta sequences reportedly predicted most subjects' HLA-A and HLA-B alleles accurately. Many donors shared some public TCRs, even though most TCR sequences were rare. Later analysis suggested most CMV-associated TCR beta chains were HLA-restricted. According to an earlier analysis, most TCR beta V segments yielded productive rearrangements about 87% or about 30% of the time.

The PCR was carried out with 60 Vbeta primers and 13 Jbeta primers. The data were produced by immunoSEQ multiplex PCR, yet TCRdb's version contains in-frame clones alone and is incomplete. Of more than 70,000 clones in the sample, about two thirds were seen once. With regard to this clone: Its antigen remains unidentified.

V lost 1 base and J 8 bases, leaving 14 bases between the germline ends. The length of the CDR3 is 14 residues. The germline CDR1 and CDR2 sequences are LGHNA and YSLEER. The rearrangement joins TRBV4-3 to TRBJ1-2, with no clear D. This receptor was identified in a woman between 45 and 60 years old in good health and CMV-seropositive. Sequenced input: PBMCs. The CDR3 DNA reads TGCGCCAGCAGCCAAGCCCCCAGTCCACGCGGCTACACCTTC. This codes for CASSQAPSPRGYTF.